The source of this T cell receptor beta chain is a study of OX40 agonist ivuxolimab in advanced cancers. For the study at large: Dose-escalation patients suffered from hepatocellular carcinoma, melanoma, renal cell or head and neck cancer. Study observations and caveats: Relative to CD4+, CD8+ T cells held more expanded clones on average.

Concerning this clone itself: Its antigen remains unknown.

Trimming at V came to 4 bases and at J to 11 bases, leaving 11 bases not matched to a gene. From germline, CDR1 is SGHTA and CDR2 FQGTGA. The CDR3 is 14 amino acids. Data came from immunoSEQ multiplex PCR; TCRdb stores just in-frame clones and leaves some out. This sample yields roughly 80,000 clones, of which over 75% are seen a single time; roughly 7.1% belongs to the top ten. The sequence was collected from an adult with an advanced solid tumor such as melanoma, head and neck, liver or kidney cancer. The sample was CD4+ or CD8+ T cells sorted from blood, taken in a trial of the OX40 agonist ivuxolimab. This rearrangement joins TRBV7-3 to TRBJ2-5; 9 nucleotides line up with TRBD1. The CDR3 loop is CASSSTGTGQEQYF. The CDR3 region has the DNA TGTGCCAGCAGCTCCACCGGGACAGGGCAAGAGCAGTACTTC. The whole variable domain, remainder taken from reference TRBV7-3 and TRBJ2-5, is GAGVSQTPSNKVTEKGKYVELRCDPISGHTALYWYRQSLGQGPEFLIYFQGTGAADDSGLPNDRFFAVRPEGSVSTLKIQRTERGDSAVYLCASSSTGTGQEQYFGPGTRLLVL.